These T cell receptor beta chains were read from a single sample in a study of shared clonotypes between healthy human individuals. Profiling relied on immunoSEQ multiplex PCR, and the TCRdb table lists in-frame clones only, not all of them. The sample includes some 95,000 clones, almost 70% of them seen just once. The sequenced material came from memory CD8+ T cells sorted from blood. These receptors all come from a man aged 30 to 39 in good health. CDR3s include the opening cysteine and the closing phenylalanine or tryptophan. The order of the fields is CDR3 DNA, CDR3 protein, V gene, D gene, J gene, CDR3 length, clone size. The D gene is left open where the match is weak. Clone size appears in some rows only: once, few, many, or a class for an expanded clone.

DNA: TGTGCCAGCAGCTTTCCCTATAGCGGAGTGGGATCCTACGAGCAGTACTTC
CDR3: CASSFPYSGVGSYEQYF
V: TRBV7-2
D: -
J: TRBJ2-7
length: 17
size: -

DNA: TGCGCCAGCAGCCACTTACTAGCGGGAGGCACCGGGGAGCTGTTTTTT
CDR3: CASSHLLAGGTGELFF
V: TRBV4-1
D: TRBD2
J: TRBJ2-2
length: 16
size: -

DNA: TGCAGCGTTGATTGGGGGGGGAACACTGAAGCTTTCTTT
CDR3: CSVDWGGNTEAFF
V: TRBV29-1
D: -
J: TRBJ1-1
length: 13
size: once

DNA: TGTGCCAGCAGTTACTCGGGACAGGCGCGGGGCTACACCTTC
CDR3: CASSYSGQARGYTF
V: TRBV6-5
D: TRBD1
J: TRBJ1-2
length: 14
size: -

DNA: TGTGCCAGCCCCAGCCCCGGGCAGACCCAGTACTTC
CDR3: CASPSPGQTQYF
V: TRBV2
D: -
J: TRBJ2-5
length: 12
size: once

DNA: TGTGCCACCAGCAGACGGCCCTTCTACGAGCAGTACTTC
CDR3: CATSRRPFYEQYF
V: TRBV15
D: -
J: TRBJ2-7
length: 13
size: once

DNA: TGTGCCAGCTCTCCGACTCCTGACGCCTACGAGCAGTACTTC
CDR3: CASSPTPDAYEQYF
V: TRBV18
D: -
J: TRBJ2-7
length: 14
size: -

DNA: TGTGCCAGCAGCCCGACAGGGGCTTATAGTCAGCCCCAGCATTTT
CDR3: CASSPTGAYSQPQHF
V: TRBV5-5
D: TRBD1
J: TRBJ1-5
length: 15
size: -

DNA: TGTGCCAGCAGCTTAAGAGGGGGCGCTGAGTCCGAGCAGTACTTC
CDR3: CASSLRGGAESEQYF
V: TRBV7-3
D: TRBD1
J: TRBJ2-7
length: 15
size: -

DNA: TGTGCCAGCAGCTTAACCGGCGGGACTAGCACAGATACGCAGTATTTT
CDR3: CASSLTGGTSTDTQYF
V: TRBV7-3
D: -
J: TRBJ2-3
length: 16
size: -

DNA: TGTGCCAGCAGTGACGCGATCACTAGCGGGCCCTCCAATGAGCAGTTCTTC
CDR3: CASSDAITSGPSNEQFF
V: TRBV6-1
D: TRBD2
J: TRBJ2-1
length: 17
size: -

DNA: TGTGCCAGCAGCCCCGGGACCCCGAGGGATGAGCAGTTCTTC
CDR3: CASSPGTPRDEQFF
V: TRBV5-4
D: -
J: TRBJ2-1
length: 14
size: -

DNA: TGTGCCAGTAGGGGACTAGGGAGTTACAATGAGCAGTTCTTC
CDR3: CASRGLGSYNEQFF
V: TRBV19
D: TRBD2
J: TRBJ2-1
length: 14
size: -

DNA: TGTGCGGACAGGGGGCTGGGAAACACCATATATTTT
CDR3: CADRGLGNTIYF
V: TRBV7-2
D: TRBD1
J: TRBJ1-3
length: 12
size: -

DNA: TGTGCCAGCAGCTTGGGGTTTTCCGGGTCAGACTATGGCTACACCTTC
CDR3: CASSLGFSGSDYGYTF
V: TRBV5-6
D: -
J: TRBJ1-2
length: 16
size: -

DNA: TGTGCCAGCAGCCAACCGGGACAGGGCTACAATGAGCAGTTCTTC
CDR3: CASSQPGQGYNEQFF
V: TRBV7-9
D: TRBD1
J: TRBJ2-1
length: 15
size: -

DNA: TGTGCCAGCAGCTTAACGGTTTTGGGCACTGAAGCTTTCTTT
CDR3: CASSLTVLGTEAFF
V: TRBV7-9
D: -
J: TRBJ1-1
length: 14
size: -

DNA: TGTGCCAGCAGCGCCCAGACAGGGGGCGGCACCGGGGAGCTGTTTTTT
CDR3: CASSAQTGGGTGELFF
V: TRBV7-9
D: TRBD1
J: TRBJ2-2
length: 16
size: -

DNA: TGCGCCAGCGGGAGGGTGAACACTGAAGCTTTCTTT
CDR3: CASGRVNTEAFF
V: TRBV10-1
D: -
J: TRBJ1-1
length: 12
size: -

DNA: TGTGCCAGCAGCTCTAGGATCCAGAGCACGCAGTATTTT
CDR3: CASSSRIQSTQYF
V: TRBV7-2
D: -
J: TRBJ2-3
length: 13
size: -

DNA: TGTGCCAGCAGTGACCGACAGGGCCGCGGAGCTTTCTTT
CDR3: CASSDRQGRGAFF
V: TRBV28
D: TRBD1
J: TRBJ1-1
length: 13
size: -

DNA: TGCGCCAGCAGCCCGAGGACTAGCGGGAGACAAGAGACCCAGTACTTC
CDR3: CASSPRTSGRQETQYF
V: TRBV5-1
D: TRBD2
J: TRBJ2-5
length: 16
size: -

DNA: TGTGCCAGCAGTTCCTCGGACAGGACACCGCCGGTGGGGGAGCTGTTTTTT
CDR3: CASSSSDRTPPVGELFF
V: TRBV25-1
D: TRBD1
J: TRBJ2-2
length: 17
size: once

DNA: TGCGCCAGCAGCTTCCTAGGACTAGCGGGGACGATTTACAATGAGCAGTTCTTC
CDR3: CASSFLGLAGTIYNEQFF
V: TRBV5-1
D: TRBD2
J: TRBJ2-1
length: 18
size: few

DNA: TGTGCCAGCAGCGCCTGGGGGGTGAACACTGAAGCTTTCTTT
CDR3: CASSAWGVNTEAFF
V: TRBV27
D: -
J: TRBJ1-1
length: 14
size: -

DNA: TGTGCCAGCAGCTTCCCTAGCGGGAGAACCGAGCAGTTCTTC
CDR3: CASSFPSGRTEQFF
V: TRBV5-4
D: TRBD2
J: TRBJ2-1
length: 14
size: -

DNA: TGTGCCAGCAGTGACGGACTAGCGGGCAATGAGCAGTTCTTC
CDR3: CASSDGLAGNEQFF
V: TRBV6-4
D: TRBD2
J: TRBJ2-1
length: 14
size: -

DNA: TGCAGCGTTGAGGAACCGGTCGTGGGAACTGAAGCTTTCTTT
CDR3: CSVEEPVVGTEAFF
V: TRBV29-1
D: -
J: TRBJ1-1
length: 14
size: -

DNA: TGTGCCAGCAGCCCGACCCCTCGGGGAGCGCAGTATTTT
CDR3: CASSPTPRGAQYF
V: TRBV7-9
D: -
J: TRBJ2-3
length: 13
size: many

DNA: TGTGCCGTGGAGGGACTAGCGGGCCAGAACACCGGGGAGCTGTTTTTT
CDR3: CAVEGLAGQNTGELFF
V: TRBV30
D: TRBD2
J: TRBJ2-2
length: 16
size: -

DNA: TGTGCCATCAGTCCGACTAGCGGGAGGGCCTTCGGAGAGACCCAGTACTTC
CDR3: CAISPTSGRAFGETQYF
V: TRBV10-3
D: TRBD2
J: TRBJ2-5
length: 17
size: many

DNA: TGTGCCAGCAGCACAGACAGGGGGTCTACGCCCTACGAGCAGTACTTC
CDR3: CASSTDRGSTPYEQYF
V: TRBV5-6
D: TRBD1
J: TRBJ2-7
length: 16
size: -

DNA: TGTGCCAGCAGTCGGCGGGGAACCTACGAGCAGTACTTC
CDR3: CASSRRGTYEQYF
V: TRBV2
D: -
J: TRBJ2-7
length: 13
size: -

DNA: TGCGCCAGCAGCTCAGAAGGACTAGCGGGAGGGCCCGACGAGCAGTACTTC
CDR3: CASSSEGLAGGPDEQYF
V: TRBV5-1
D: TRBD2
J: TRBJ2-7
length: 17
size: -

DNA: TGTGCCAGCAGCCCCCGGGACAGGGCTTACAATGAGCAGTTCTTC
CDR3: CASSPRDRAYNEQFF
V: TRBV7-9
D: TRBD1
J: TRBJ2-1
length: 15
size: few

DNA: TGTGCCAGCAGTTTATTCCCGACAGGGGGTTCCAATCAGCCCCAGCATTTT
CDR3: CASSLFPTGGSNQPQHF
V: TRBV27
D: TRBD1
J: TRBJ1-5
length: 17
size: -

DNA: TGTGCCAGCAGTTTATCTGTAACCCCAGGGGGAAAACTGTTTTTT
CDR3: CASSLSVTPGGKLFF
V: TRBV27
D: TRBD1
J: TRBJ1-4
length: 15
size: -

DNA: TGTGCCACCAGCAGAGCTAAGACCCAGTACTTC
CDR3: CATSRAKTQYF
V: TRBV15
D: -
J: TRBJ2-5
length: 11
size: -